The 26 T cell receptor beta chains presented below share a single source sample, sequenced in a study of CD8 T cells in Susac syndrome. Reverse transcription used about 0.5 to 1 ug RNA and random hexamers. Via MiXCR, TCRdb re-called the immunoSEQ multiplex PCR reads, giving one row per CDR3 protein. This sample carries hundreds of thousands of distinct CDR3 sequences, around 91% of them seen once, and the ten largest clones take roughly 0.17%. Material: CD8+ T cells from PBMCs. Receptors originate from a human donor with multiple sclerosis.

The chain joins TRBV11-2 to TRBJ2-3; possibly TRBD2 for D (5 bases). CDR3 length equals 16 residues. Trimming left V 0 bases short and J 3 bases short, with 13 bases between. From germline, CDR1 is SGHAT and CDR2 FQNNGV. CDR3 sequence: CASSLDLREWTDTQYF. CDR3 nucleotide sequence: TGTGCCAGCAGCTTAGATCTAAGGGAGTGGACAGATACGCAGTATTTT.

In this sample, this clonotype turned up a few times. The rearrangement uses TRBV28 and TRBJ2-5, with TRBD2 identical over 9 bases. CDR3 length: 14 amino acids. V shed 8 bases and J 0 bases; nucleotides not matched to a gene: 4. Germline assignment: CDR1 MDHEN and CDR2 SYDVKM. CDR3 protein: CASRGGGDQETQYF. As DNA, the CDR3 is TGTGCCAGCCGGGGCGGGGGGGACCAAGAGACCCAGTACTTC.

CDR3 residues: CASSMGTPGTQYF. The CDR3 nucleotides are TGTGCCAGTAGTATGGGGACCCCAGGGACCCAGTACTTC. This rearrangement joins TRBV19 to TRBJ2-5; D might be TRBD1 or TRBD2, each matching 5 bases. The CDR3 loop spans 13 amino acids. V was trimmed by 3 bases and J by 7 bases, leaving 12 bases between them. The germline CDR1 and CDR2 sequences are LNHDA and SQIVND (reference sequence).

V is TRBV7-8 and J is TRBJ1-1; a possible D gene is TRBD1 (5 bases). This CDR3 has 12 residues. Trimming took 0 bases from V and 11 from J, leaving 10 bases between them. CDR1 is SGHVS and CDR2 is FQNEAQ in the germline V gene. The DNA for the CDR3 is TGTGCCAGCAGCTTAGCCCCCAGGGAGGCTTTCTTT. It translates to CASSLAPREAFF.

The chain couples TRBV19 to TRBJ2-5, with a possible D match to TRBD2 (5 bases). Germline assignment: CDR1 LNHDA and CDR2 SQIVND (reference sequence). With 4 bases removed from V and 2 bases from J, the gap between germline ends came to 17 bases. This CDR3 comprises 16 residues. The DNA of the CDR3 is TGTGCCAGTAGTACCCCCGGGAAAGCGGATCAAGAGACCCAGTACTTC. Protein product: CASSTPGKADQETQYF.

The CDR3 is CSARDHDPGLAGDEQYF. CDR3 coding DNA: TGCAGTGCTAGAGATCATGACCCGGGACTAGCGGGAGACGAGCAGTACTTC. The rearrangement links TRBV20-1 to TRBJ2-7, with 14 bases aligning to TRBD2. The germline V gene encodes CDR1 DFQATT and CDR2 SNEGSKA (reference sequence). The CDR3 is made up of 17 amino acids. V shed 0 bases and J 5 bases; nucleotides not matched to a gene: 9.

This chain joins TRBV28 and TRBJ2-1; 13 nucleotides align to TRBD2. The CDR3 covers 16 residues. CDR1 MDHEN and CDR2 SYDVKM come from the germline V gene. V shed 3 bases, J shed 8 bases, and the junction held 7 bases outside the gene matches. The CDR3 nucleotides read TGTGCCAGCAGTTTCACGGGACTAGCGGGAAACTATGAGCAGTTCTTC. Its translation: CASSFTGLAGNYEQFF.

This clonotype was seen only once. The rearrangement uses TRBV11-2 and TRBJ2-7, with D unclear. The CDR3 runs 14 residues. In germline, CDR1 is SGHAT, CDR2 FQNNGV. The V end was cut by 5 bases, the J end by 4 bases, with 15 bases between. The DNA for the CDR3 is TGTGCCAGCAGCCCCGGAAAGAATGGGTACGAGCAGTACTTC. Encoded protein: CASSPGKNGYEQYF.

The chain uses TRBV29-1 and TRBJ2-2; D is tentatively TRBD1 or TRBD2 (6 bases each). CDR1 and CDR2 (germline): SQVTM, ANQGSEA. V was pared by 7 bases and J by 5 bases, with 11 bases between. The CDR3 is made up of 12 amino acids. CDR3 amino acids: CSGLGGTGELFF. As DNA, the CDR3 is TGCAGCGGACTAGGGGGTACCGGGGAGCTGTTTTTT.

The gene calls are TRBV7-8 and TRBJ2-5; 12 bases map to TRBD2. Germline CDR1 is SGHVS and CDR2 is FQNEAQ. The V segment lost 2 bases and the J segment 4 bases; nucleotides outside the gene matches: 5. There are 16 residues in the CDR3. This CDR3 is CASSLYLAGGLETQYF. In DNA, the CDR3 is TGTGCCAGCAGCTTATACCTAGCGGGGGGGTTAGAGACCCAGTACTTC. The whole variable domain, remainder taken from reference TRBV7-8 and TRBJ2-5, is GAGVSQSPRYKVAKRGQDVALRCDPISGHVSLFWYQQALGQGPEFLTYFQNEAQLDKSGLPSDRFFAERPEGSVSTLKIQRTQQEDSAVYLCASSLYLAGGLETQYFGPGTRLLVL.

The chain couples TRBV5-4 to TRBJ2-2, with 10 bases matching TRBD2. The CDR3 loop spans 16 amino acids. CDR1 is SGHNT and CDR2 is YYREEE in the germline V gene (reference sequence). V gave up 10 bases and J gave up 0 bases; unmatched junction bases: 9. CDR3 sequence (DNA): TGTGCCTTCCCACGGCTAGCGGGGGCGAACACCGGGGAGCTGTTTTTT. This codes for CAFPRLAGANTGELFF.

The chain joins TRBV2 to TRBJ1-4; D not certain. Looked up from germline, CDR1 is SNHLY and CDR2 is FYNNEI. Trimming removed 7 bases at V and 0 bases at J, with 15 bases between. The CDR3 consists of 16 residues. The CDR3 sequence is CASTLEARATNEKLFF. As DNA, the CDR3 is TGTGCCAGCACCTTGGAGGCGAGGGCAACTAATGAAAAACTGTTTTTT.

The chain combines TRBV28 with TRBJ1-1, with D tentatively TRBD1 (6 bases). V was cut by 5 bases and J by 0 bases, with 13 bases left in between. Germline CDR1 MDHEN, CDR2 SYDVKM. The CDR3 runs to 15 residues. The CDR3 sequence: CASSDPGAMNTEAFF. CDR3 coding DNA: TGTGCCAGCAGTGACCCGGGGGCGATGAACACTGAAGCTTTCTTT.

The chain's CDR3 is CATKGGPDTQYF. CDR3 sequence (DNA): TGTGCCACCAAGGGGGGCCCAGATACGCAGTATTTT. The gene calls are TRBV6-6 and TRBJ2-3; possibly TRBD1 or TRBD2 for D (6 bases each). The germline V gene has CDR1 MNHNY and CDR2 SVGAGI (reference sequence). This CDR3 spans 12 amino acids. V lost 10 bases and J 4 bases, leaving 12 bases between the germline ends.

This clonotype was seen a handful of times. The chain has TRBV2 and TRBJ1-5, with 8 bases fitting TRBD1. CDR1 SNHLY and CDR2 FYNNEI come from the germline V gene. V shed 6 bases and J 6 bases; nucleotides not matched to a gene: 7. CDR3 length equals 14 residues. In DNA form, the CDR3 reads TGTGCCAGCAGCCACGGACAGGGCTCTCAGCCCCAGCATTTT. Protein sequence: CASSHGQGSQPQHF.

The V gene is TRBV28, the J gene TRBJ1-4, with TRBD1 matching over 7 bases. Germline CDR1 reads MDHEN; CDR2 reads SYDVKM. The V gene end was trimmed by 4 bases and the J gene end by 5 bases; junction bases not matched to a gene: 7. CDR3 length: 15 amino acids. The CDR3 DNA is TGTGCCAGCAGTTCCTACAGGGGAAAGAATGAAAAACTGTTTTTT. It translates to CASSSYRGKNEKLFF.

V gene TRBV7-9 combines with J gene TRBJ2-7, with D possibly matching TRBD2 (5 bases). Germline V gene sequence: CDR1 SEHNR, CDR2 FQNEAQ (reference sequence). CDR3 size: 15 residues. V lost 0 bases to trimming and J lost 2 bases, with 11 bases between them. CDR3 protein: CASSLAVASPYEQYF. For the CDR3, the DNA is TGTGCCAGCAGCTTAGCGGTAGCGTCCCCCTACGAGCAGTACTTC.

The chain links TRBV20-1 to TRBJ2-7; D remains unclear. The CDR3 contains 14 residues. Germline-derived CDR1 and CDR2 are DFQATT and SNEGSKA (reference sequence). The V end lost 1 base, the J end lost 0 bases, and 10 bases lay between the germline ends. The CDR3 DNA reads as TGCAGTGCTAGAGGGGCGAAGAGCTCCTACGAGCAGTACTTC. This gives the protein CSARGAKSSYEQYF.

The J gene is TRBJ1-1, the V gene TRBV19; perhaps TRBD1 as D (6 bases). V was cut by 10 bases and J by 3 bases, with 18 bases left in between. The CDR3 sequence is 14 residues long. CDR1 is LNHDA and CDR2 is SQIVND in the germline V gene (reference sequence). The CDR3 sequence: CATLQGVRDTEAFF. The CDR3 coding sequence is TGTGCCACCCTACAGGGCGTTAGAGACACTGAAGCTTTCTTT. The entire variable domain, with the rest obtained from reference TRBV19 and TRBJ1-1, is as follows: DGGITQSPKYLFRKEGQNVTLSCEQNLNHDAMYWYRQDPGQGLRLIYYSQIVNDFQKGDIAEGYSVSREKKESFPLTVTSAQKNPTAFYLCATLQGVRDTEAFFGQGTRLTVV.

This rearrangement joins TRBV20-1 to TRBJ2-7, with 7 bases identical to TRBD2. The CDR3 sequence is 14 residues long. The germline gives CDR1 DFQATT, CDR2 SNEGSKA (reference sequence). V lost 0 bases, J lost 6 bases, and 8 bases stayed unmatched. CDR3 residues: CSARDGASGLEQYF. The CDR3 DNA reads as TGCAGTGCTAGAGATGGGGCTAGCGGTCTCGAGCAGTACTTC.

The chain combines TRBV4-2 with TRBJ2-1; D is uncertain. This CDR3 spans 13 amino acids. V lost 0 bases, J lost 9 bases, and 9 bases lay in between. Germline CDR1 LGHNA, CDR2 YNFKEQ. CDR3 region: CASSQDGYFEQFF. CDR3 DNA sequence: TGTGCCAGCAGCCAAGATGGGTATTTTGAGCAGTTCTTC.

The genes are TRBV10-3 and TRBJ2-3; 8 bases line up with TRBD2. Trimming cost V 4 bases and J 0 bases; bases outside gene matches: 3. The V gene's germline CDR1 is ENHRY and CDR2 SYGVKD. The CDR3 totals 15 residues. CDR3 in DNA: TGTGCCATCAGTGGTAGCGGGGCTAGCACAGATACGCAGTATTTT. It encodes CAISGSGASTDTQYF.

This chain links TRBV29-1 with TRBJ1-2; TRBD1 matches at 10 bases. The germline CDR1 and CDR2 sequences are SQVTM and ANQGSEA. The CDR3 is 13 residues long. The trim removed 3 bases at V and 7 bases at J, leaving 5 bases unmatched. CDR3 in DNA: TGCAGCGTTGAGAGGGACAGGGGTTCTGGCTACACCTTC. Translation: CSVERDRGSGYTF.

This chain connects TRBV29-1 to TRBJ2-3; possibly TRBD1 or TRBD2 for D (7 bases each). This CDR3 is 14 amino acids long. Germline V gene sequence: CDR1 SQVTM, CDR2 ANQGSEA. V lost 2 bases and J lost 5, with 14 bases in between. CDR3 loop: CSVELPGGGDTQYF. In DNA, the CDR3 is TGCAGCGTTGAATTGCCAGGGGGGGGAGATACGCAGTATTTT.

This chain connects TRBV14 to TRBJ1-2; 8 positions agree with TRBD1. The CDR3 covers 18 residues. Per germline, CDR1 SGHDN and CDR2 FVKESK. V shed 4 bases and J 4 bases; nucleotides not matched to a gene: 17. This CDR3 reads CASSPNHLYQGAGYGYTF. Here the CDR3 DNA reads TGTGCCAGCAGCCCAAACCACTTATACCAGGGGGCTGGCTATGGCTACACCTTC. Using reference TRBV14 and TRBJ1-2 for the parts outside the CDR3, the full variable domain is EAGVTQFPSHSVIEKGQTVTLRCDPISGHDNLYWYRRVMGKEIKFLLHFVKESKQDESGMPNNRFLAERTGGTYSTLKVQPAELEDSGVYFCASSPNHLYQGAGYGYTFGSGTRLTVV.

This clonotype appeared once. This sequence joins TRBV9 and TRBJ2-1; 7 bases map to TRBD2. CDR3 size: 16 residues. J lost 3 bases, V lost 5 bases, and 11 bases had no gene match. From germline, CDR1 is SGDLS and CDR2 YYNGEE. The CDR3 is CASRESEGGGYNEQFF. The CDR3, as DNA: TGTGCCAGCAGAGAATCGGAAGGCGGGGGCTACAATGAGCAGTTCTTC.